This section outlines one T cell receptor beta chain sequence together with its context. Its antigen is unknown. Per-nucleotide qualities are absent, and no much larger clonotype sits a single base away. This record comes from a study of blood T cell repertoires in COVID-19 (dated by TCRdb to the early 2020s). The study in broad terms: Samples from collaborators originated in the United States, Italy and Spain and spanned both the acute and convalescent phases of COVID-19. The prospective study material was composed of cDNA or gDNA derived from T cells, B-cell-depleted T cells, or PBMCs. Deeply sampled blood TCRbeta repertoires from subjects exposed to, actively infected with, or recovered from COVID-19 were included in the dataset. A freely available public database, intended as a resource for researchers studying the immune response to SARS-CoV-2, is where the repertoires were released. Samples were obtained from the ongoing ImmuneRACE study (first 160 participants) and from approximately 1,200 subjects provided by 6 global collaborators. The sample metadata nearly always contained a de-identified subject ID, COVID-19 status, age in years and sex. Where HLA class I and class II types were available, the types were taken from metadata supplied by the sample provider, not from assay-based typing. The study at large found these results: The quantity of clinical and demographic metadata differed by source and by participant and was supplied without curation.

Participants in the prospective study were enrolled through a virtual design, were aged about 18 to 100 years, and lived in fewer than 30 United States geographic areas. In the prospective study, participants were assigned to cohorts based on the clinical history participants reported in a screening survey and a study questionnaire. ImmuneRACE Cohort 3 recovered participants were defined by two consecutive negative NP/OP PCR tests, healthcare professional clearance, or symptom resolution. Mobile phlebotomists in the prospective study collected whole blood, serum and a nasopharyngeal or oropharyngeal swab from every participant. Additional blood draws and questionnaires over an approximately two-month period could optionally be provided by prospective study participants. Before DNA extraction, prospective study blood samples were shipped either frozen or at room temperature. TCRbeta CDR3 regions were amplified from genomic DNA using the immunoSEQ Assay, a bias-controlled multiplex PCR. Regarding the original processing steps: The number of nucleated cells in each sample was estimated by amplification of reference gene primers within the assay. To quantify the absolute abundance of each unique TCRbeta CDR3 rearrangement, sequence reads were collapsed and filtered. Productive Simpson clonality was computed per sample as the square root of Simpson's diversity index over productive rearrangements. TCRdb took this table from immuneACCESS and kept in-frame rearrangements with V and J called. Such tables lack part of the clones; where checked against another copy, unresolved V genes explain under half of the gap, and the rest is unexplained. The V and J calls and clone size are taken from that table; D and trimming were inferred from the DNA. Recorded for this sample are some 490,000 clones; 80% to 90% of them occurred a single time. The ten largest account for 7% to 10% of the sample.

From the germline V gene (reference sequence), CDR1 is SEHNR and CDR2 is FQNEAQ. A distance of 16 bases separates the germline ends of V and J, which lose 10 bases and 4 bases respectively. The CDR3, from cysteine to phenylalanine, totals 14 residues. The sequence is cut down to CDR3 DNA, 42 bases in frame from base 1. The source is a woman aged 55 to 70 who had recovered from COVID-19. The chain couples TRBV7-9 to TRBJ2-2; the best D guess is TRBD1, with 5 bases matching. Material for sequencing was PBMCs or T cells enriched from blood (not recorded which). Here the CDR3 is given as CATTTPGFTGELFF. Read as DNA, the sequence is TGTGCCACAACCACTCCAGGGTTCACCGGGGAGCTGTTTTTT.